The 23 T cell receptor beta chains below all came from one sample that was sequenced in a study of cytomegalovirus exposure and HLA in healthy donors. The study ran its PCR with 60 Vbeta and 13 Jbeta primers. TCRdb keeps only in-frame clones here, not all; method: immunoSEQ multiplex PCR. The profile shows approximately 70,000 clones, around 76% of them singletons. The specimen was PBMCs. The receptors stem from a middle-aged man in good health and CMV-seronegative.

The rearrangement uses TRBV6-1 and TRBJ1-1; maybe TRBD1 (6 bases). Germline V gene sequence: CDR1 MNHNS, CDR2 SASEGT. This CDR3 comprises 13 residues. V was clipped by 3 bases and J by 10 bases, with 15 bases between them. CDR3 in DNA: TGTGCCAGCAGTGAGGTCAGGGGTCTATCAGCTTTCTTT. Translating gives CASSEVRGLSAFF.

This CDR3 is CASSWQGYTEAFF. DNA of the CDR3: TGTGCCAGCAGCTGGCAGGGGTACACTGAAGCTTTCTTT. The chain recombines TRBV27 with TRBJ1-1; maybe TRBD1 (6 bases). Trimming shortened V by 6 bases and J by 3 bases, and 11 bases separated the two germline ends. Germline CDR1 and CDR2: MNHEY and SMNVEV (reference sequence). This CDR3 has 13 residues.

The CDR3 nucleotides are TGTGCCAGCAGCATCACGGGACAGGCAATCCAGCCCCAGCATTTT. Its translation: CASSITGQAIQPQHF. The chain recombines TRBV7-9 with TRBJ1-5; 8 positions match TRBD1. Germline V gene lookup returns CDR1 SEHNR and CDR2 FQNEAQ (reference sequence). The CDR3 runs to 15 residues. The V gene end was trimmed by 5 bases and the J gene end by 7 bases; junction bases not matched to a gene: 10.

The V and J genes are TRBV5-5 and TRBJ2-7, with D maybe TRBD1 (6 bases). Trimming stripped 0 bases from V and 3 bases from J, with 19 bases between. Germline-derived CDR1 and CDR2 are SGHKS and YYEKEE (reference sequence). The CDR3 spans 17 residues. CDR3 residues: CASSLVTGTKDGYEQYF. Here the CDR3 DNA reads TGTGCCAGCAGCTTGGTAACCGGGACAAAGGATGGCTACGAGCAGTACTTC.

Written as DNA, the CDR3 is TGCGCCAGCAGCCCGTCGGGACTAGCGGGTCGGGAGCTGTTTTTT. Its protein product is CASSPSGLAGRELFF. J is TRBJ2-2 and V is TRBV5-1; 12 bases agree with TRBD2. The CDR3 has 15 residues. The V segment lost 4 bases and the J segment 9 bases; nucleotides outside the gene matches: 7. Germline CDR1 and CDR2: SGHRS and YFSETQ.

Turning to this clone: The same CDR3 is also encoded by other DNA sequences in this sample. This chain joins TRBV11-2 and TRBJ2-1, with D unclear. V was shortened by 3 bases and J by 8 bases, with 8 bases between the two germline ends. The CDR3 is 12 residues long. Germline CDR1 reads SGHAT; CDR2 reads FQNNGV. Written as DNA, the CDR3 is TGTGCCAGCAGCTTTAGAGGTGATGAGCAGTTCTTC. It encodes CASSFRGDEQFF.

The chain is built from TRBV4-2 and TRBJ2-7; D may be TRBD2 (6 bases). Germline V gives CDR1 LGHNA, CDR2 YNFKEQ. There are 16 residues in the CDR3. The V end was cut by 3 bases, the J end by 3 bases, with 18 bases between. The CDR3, as DNA: TGTGCCAGCAGCCAGTCCATTCGCGGGGCCGACTACGAGCAGTACTTC. Protein: CASSQSIRGADYEQYF.

The chain uses TRBV11-2 and TRBJ1-1; possible D gene TRBD1, 5 bases. V lost 9 bases to trimming and J lost 2 bases, with 7 bases between them. Germline V lookup: CDR1 SGHAT, CDR2 FQNNGV. The CDR3 totals 11 residues. CDR3 nucleotides: TGTGCCAGTAGGGGTAACACTGAAGCTTTCTTT. This translates into CASRGNTEAFF.

This chain joins TRBV30 and TRBJ2-5, with TRBD1 matching 8 bases. This CDR3 is 14 amino acids long. V lost 5 bases, J lost 4 bases, and 9 bases stayed unmatched. Germline-derived CDR1 and CDR2 are GTSNPN and SVGIG (reference sequence). The CDR3 nucleotides read TGTGCCTGGGGGACAGGAGGGAGCGGAGAGACCCAGTACTTC. Amino acid sequence: CAWGTGGSGETQYF.

The rearrangement uses TRBV5-1 and TRBJ1-4; no definite D call. The V gene lost 8 bases and the J gene lost 6 bases, with 14 bases spanning the gap. The CDR3 is 13 residues long. The germline V gene has CDR1 SGHRS and CDR2 YFSETQ. In DNA, the CDR3 is TGCGCCAGTAGCCGGGGAGGAGATGAAAAACTGTTTTTT. The encoded protein is CASSRGGDEKLFF.

The chain joins TRBV28 to TRBJ1-1; no reliable D call. CDR3 length equals 14 residues. Per the germline V gene, CDR1 is MDHEN and CDR2 is SYDVKM. Between the trimmed V and J ends, which lost 3 bases and 5 bases, there was a span of 13 bases. CDR3 DNA sequence: TGTGCCAGCAGTTTCACGAGGGTGCAGACTGAAGCTTTCTTT. Translation gives CASSFTRVQTEAFF.

This clone has only one observation. V usage is TRBV29-1 and J usage is TRBJ1-2, with 8 nucleotides matching TRBD1. J was trimmed by 4 bases and V by 6 bases; bases with no gene match: 7. This CDR3 region has 13 residues. From germline, CDR1 is SQVTM and CDR2 ANQGSEA. Here the CDR3 reads CSVETGALYGYTF. The CDR3 region has the DNA TGCAGCGTCGAGACAGGGGCTCTCTATGGCTACACCTTC.

CDR3 nucleotides: TGTGCCTGGAGTGTTCGGCAGGGCCGGAGCTATGGCTACACCTTC. It specifies CAWSVRQGRSYGYTF. V gene TRBV30 combines with J gene TRBJ1-2; maybe TRBD1 (5 bases). Per the germline V gene, CDR1 is GTSNPN and CDR2 is SVGIG (reference sequence). CDR3 length: 15 amino acids. V shed 0 bases and J shed 4 bases, with 15 bases lying between them. The whole variable domain, filled in from reference TRBV30 and TRBJ1-2, reads SQTIHQWPATLVQPVGSPLSLECTVEGTSNPNLYWYRQAAGRGLQLLFYSVGIGQISSEVPQNLSASRPQDRQFILSSKKLLLSDSGFYLCAWSVRQGRSYGYTFGSGTRLTVV.

V and J are TRBV6-5 and TRBJ1-2; TRBD1 matches at 10 bases. The germline CDR1 and CDR2 sequences are MNHEY and SVGAGI. V dropped 4 bases and J dropped 7; count of bases not matched to a gene: 9. CDR3 size: 15 residues. The CDR3 nucleotides read TGTGCCAGCAGTTTCACCGGGACAGGGGATTTTGGCTACACCTTC. This encodes CASSFTGTGDFGYTF.

The rearrangement uses TRBV4-3 and TRBJ2-5; 8 nucleotides match TRBD2. The CDR3 loop spans 16 amino acids. V shed 3 bases, J shed 4 bases, and the junction held 10 bases outside the gene matches. The germline V gene has CDR1 LGHNA and CDR2 YSLEER. The CDR3: CASSQGSLAGLETQYF. The CDR3 DNA is TGCGCCAGCAGCCAGGGGAGTCTAGCGGGCCTAGAGACCCAGTACTTC.

This chain connects TRBV6-5 to TRBJ1-2, with D maybe TRBD1 (5 bases). The germline V and J ends were trimmed by 4 bases and 6 bases, with 9 bases remaining between them. This CDR3 has 12 amino acids. Germline assignment: CDR1 MNHEY and CDR2 SVGAGI. The DNA of the CDR3 is TGTGCCAGCAGTTTAAAGGGGAATGGCTACACCTTC. Translation gives CASSLKGNGYTF.

This clone has just a few counts. The J gene is TRBJ1-1, the V gene TRBV11-2; D unresolved. Germline V gene sequence: CDR1 SGHAT, CDR2 FQNNGV. The CDR3 extends over 12 amino acids. Deletions cut 4 bases from V and 4 bases from J, with 7 bases between. In DNA form, the CDR3 reads TGTGCCAGCAGCTGGCATTTCACTGAAGCTTTCTTT. Its protein is CASSWHFTEAFF.

The rearrangement uses TRBV5-1 and TRBJ1-2; no definite D call. CDR3 size: 13 residues. V gave up 1 base and J gave up 6 bases, with 10 bases separating them. The germline gives CDR1 SGHRS, CDR2 YFSETQ. This CDR3 reads CASSLQVSNGYTF. In DNA, the CDR3 is TGCGCCAGCAGCTTGCAGGTATCCAATGGCTACACCTTC.

The chain carries TRBV28 and TRBJ1-1, with D unresolved. CDR1 is MDHEN, CDR2 SYDVKM, per germline. The CDR3 runs to 13 residues. Trimming removed 6 bases from V and 1 base from J, with 9 bases in between. The CDR3 protein is CASSVTPNTEAFF. In DNA form, the CDR3 reads TGTGCCAGCAGCGTTACACCGAACACTGAAGCTTTCTTT.

In its sample, this clone was seen once. This chain uses TRBV7-9 with TRBJ2-7; D might be TRBD2 (6 bases). CDR3 length equals 12 residues. Per the germline V gene, CDR1 is SEHNR and CDR2 is FQNEAQ (reference sequence). V was cut by 3 bases and J by 7 bases, with 10 bases left in between. The CDR3 sequence: CASSFRGMEQYF. Written as DNA, the CDR3 is TGTGCCAGCAGCTTTCGGGGGATGGAGCAGTACTTC.

The genes are TRBV6-5 and TRBJ1-6; D unclear. The CDR3 contains 13 residues. Germline values: CDR1 MNHEY, CDR2 SVGAGI. V dropped 1 base and J dropped 10 bases, with 8 bases sitting between them. CDR3 DNA sequence: TGTGCCAGCAGTTACTTGGCCGGGTCACCCCTCCACTTT. Translation gives CASSYLAGSPLHF.

The chain joins TRBV6-5 to TRBJ1-1; D is undetermined. The CDR3 is 13 residues long. Germline V gene data show CDR1 as MNHEY and CDR2 as SVGAGI. The V and J ends lost 4 bases and 1 base respectively, with 7 bases between them. Here the CDR3 reads CASSSSRNTEAFF. The CDR3 DNA sequence: TGTGCCAGCAGTTCGTCCAGGAACACTGAAGCTTTCTTT.

V gene TRBV6-5 combines with J gene TRBJ2-3; 11 nucleotides align to TRBD2. CDR1 is MNHEY, CDR2 SVGAGI, per germline. The CDR3 is 15 residues long. The trim removed 9 bases at V and 0 bases at J, leaving 5 bases unmatched. The CDR3 DNA follows: TGTGCCAGTAGACTAGCGGGGACTAGCACAGATACGCAGTATTTT. This codes for CASRLAGTSTDTQYF.